A single sample is the source of the 4 T cell receptor beta chains below, sequenced in a study of identical twins. TCRdb re-derived calls from the 5' RACE reads in MiXCR, one entry per CDR3 protein. Of 1.5 million to 2 million distinct CDR3 sequences detected, under 35% appear once; the ten largest clones hold more than 0.25%. Sequencing used cord blood. Receptor source: a newborn girl in good health.

This clonotype was detected only a few times. The chain is built from TRBV20-1 and TRBJ2-1; 7 nucleotides align to TRBD2. The junction had 5 bases not matched to a gene; V was cut back by 3 bases and J by 0 bases. This CDR3 spans 15 amino acids. Germline V gives CDR1 DFQATT, CDR2 SNEGSKA (reference sequence). CDR3 in amino acids: CSASGEGPSYNEQFF. CDR3 nucleotides: TGCAGTGCTAGTGGGGAGGGCCCCTCCTACAATGAGCAGTTCTTC.

This clonotype was found many times. The V gene is TRBV20-1, the J gene TRBJ2-1, with 7 positions matching TRBD1. Germline V gene lookup returns CDR1 DFQATT and CDR2 SNEGSKA (reference sequence). The CDR3 has 14 amino acids. The J segment lost 4 bases and the V segment lost 4 bases, leaving 7 bases of the junction unmatched. CDR3 in amino acids: CSAIYGTVYNEQFF. CDR3 coding DNA: TGCAGTGCTATTTATGGGACAGTTTACAATGAGCAGTTCTTC.

V and J are TRBV28 and TRBJ1-2, with 11 bases matching TRBD1. With V trimmed by 6 bases and J by 3 bases, 9 bases remained unmatched. The CDR3 totals 16 residues. CDR1 is MDHEN and CDR2 is SYDVKM in the germline V gene. The CDR3 loop reads CASSPGQGGRYYGYTF. The CDR3 bases are TGTGCCAGCAGCCCGGGACAGGGGGGTCGCTACTATGGCTACACCTTC.

J is TRBJ2-1 and V is TRBV28; 13 bases match TRBD2. V shed 5 bases, J shed 9 bases, and the junction held 7 bases outside the gene matches. CDR1 and CDR2 (germline): MDHEN, SYDVKM. This CDR3 is built from 15 residues. CDR3 sequence (DNA): TGTGCCAGCAGTCCGGGACTAGCGGGATCCGGTGAGCAGTTCTTC. This sequence encodes CASSPGLAGSGEQFF.